These T cell receptor beta chains were read from a single sample in a study of post-analysis software for immune sequencing data. TCRdb re-derived calls from the PCR reads in MiXCR, one entry per CDR3 protein. This table holds about 540,000 distinct CDR3 sequences, less than 40% found once. Sample: blood. The origin of the receptors is a girl aged 2-17 years with multiple sclerosis. Both conserved end residues are part of each CDR3. D genes are given only for firm matches. Only some rows state a clone size, as once, few, many or a class for expanded clones.

J,D,V,size,DNA,CDR3
TRBJ1-5,.,TRBV6-6,.,TGTGCCAGCACCACGGGCAATCAGCCCCAGCATTTT,CASTTGNQPQHF
TRBJ1-1,.,TRBV5-6,.,TGTGCCAGCAGCGGCAGTGGGTGGGCCACTGAAGCTTTCTTT,CASSGSGWATEAFF
TRBJ2-1,.,TRBV6-5,.,TGTGCCAGCAGTCGGTTCGATGAGCAGTTCTTC,CASSRFDEQFF
TRBJ2-7,TRBD2,TRBV13,few,TGTGCCAGCAGCTTAGCGACTAGCTCCTTTTACGAGCAGTACTTC,CASSLATSSFYEQYF
TRBJ1-1,.,TRBV20-1,once,TGCAGTGCTAGAGCGGTGGGCCACACTGAAGCTTTCTTT,CSARAVGHTEAFF
TRBJ2-2,.,TRBV10-3,.,TGTGCCATCAGGGGGTACGCCACCGGGGAGCTGTTTTTT,CAIRGYATGELFF
TRBJ2-7,TRBD1,TRBV10-3,few,TGTGCCATCAGTGCGGACACAGGGGCGGCCGAGCAGTACTTC,CAISADTGAAEQYF
TRBJ1-4,.,TRBV10-3,.,TGTGCCATCAGTCCACAGGGTCAGAATGAAAAACTGTTTTTT,CAISPQGQNEKLFF
TRBJ2-3,.,TRBV6-5,.,TGTGCCAGCAGTTTACGGTTCACAGATACGCAGTATTTT,CASSLRFTDTQYF
TRBJ2-6,.,TRBV6-1,few,TGTGCCAGCAGTGAAGCGCGGCAGGGCGGTGGGGCCAACGTCCTGACTTTC,CASSEARQGGGANVLTF
TRBJ2-7,TRBD2,TRBV20-1,.,TGCAGTGCTAGAGGTGGTAGCGGGGGGTTCCCAGCTTACGAGCAGTACTTC,CSARGGSGGFPAYEQYF
TRBJ2-1,.,TRBV7-8,few,TGTGCCAGCAGCAGAGGGGACCCAAGCTCCTACAATGAGCAGTTCTTC,CASSRGDPSSYNEQFF
TRBJ1-4,.,TRBV6-5,.,TGTGCCAGCAGTTACTCGAGAATCGAAAAACTGTTTTTT,CASSYSRIEKLFF
TRBJ2-5,TRBD1,TRBV29-1,.,TGCAGCGGGCGCCGGGGGACAGGGGGCCTAGAGACCCAGTACTTC,CSGRRGTGGLETQYF
TRBJ2-5,TRBD2,TRBV19,.,TGTGCCAGTACCGTGGCTAGCGGAAATCAAGAGACCCAGTACTTC,CASTVASGNQETQYF
TRBJ1-2,.,TRBV10-3,few,TGTGCCATCAGTGATGGAGTCGAGAAAAGGGGCTACACCTTC,CAISDGVEKRGYTF
TRBJ1-2,.,TRBV6-1,.,TGTGCCAGCAGTGACCTACAGGGTAACTATGGCTACACCTTC,CASSDLQGNYGYTF
TRBJ2-5,TRBD2,TRBV7-9,many,TGTGCCAGCAGCAGCGGGGGGCTGACCCAGTACTTC,CASSSGGLTQYF
TRBJ2-3,.,TRBV6-5,.,TGTGCCAGCAGTTACCAGGGACACCCCACAGATACGCAGTATTTT,CASSYQGHPTDTQYF
TRBJ1-2,.,TRBV5-1,.,TGCGCCAGCAGCTTGGAGGGACCTTTGAGCGGCTACACCTTC,CASSLEGPLSGYTF
TRBJ2-5,.,TRBV5-1,few,TGCGCCAGCAGCCCGGGCAGGGCTCAGGGGACCCAGTACTTC,CASSPGRAQGTQYF
TRBJ2-2,.,TRBV7-2,few,TGTGCCAGCAGCCGACGGGGGGCGCAGGGCGGGGAGCTGTTTTTT,CASSRRGAQGGELFF
TRBJ1-6,.,TRBV7-6,once,TGTGCCAGCAGCTTAGCGGGGAGTACCTCCTATAATTCACCCCTCCACTTT,CASSLAGSTSYNSPLHF
TRBJ2-1,.,TRBV7-2,.,TGTGCCAGCAGCCCTTGGGGCGAGCAGTTCTTC,CASSPWGEQFF
TRBJ2-7,.,TRBV27,few,TGTGCCAGCAGTTTATTCGCTAGCGCATACGAGCAGTACTTC,CASSLFASAYEQYF
TRBJ2-2,TRBD1,TRBV7-8,once,TGTGCCAGCAGCTCGAAGCCAGGGGGCACCGGGGAGCTGTTTTTT,CASSSKPGGTGELFF
TRBJ2-1,TRBD2,TRBV20-1,.,TGCAGTGCCGGGGACTCTAGCGGTTACAATGAGCAGTTCTTC,CSAGDSSGYNEQFF
TRBJ1-2,.,TRBV12-3/TRBV12-4,few,TGTGCCAGCAGTTTTGGTGGGGAGAACTATGGCTACACCTTC,CASSFGGENYGYTF
TRBJ2-1,.,TRBV20-1,many,TGCAGTGCCGCGCCCCCGACGGAGCAGTTCTTC,CSAAPPTEQFF
TRBJ1-2,.,TRBV27,.,TGTGCCAGCAGTTCGCATACAGGGTCGGGCTACACCTTC,CASSSHTGSGYTF
TRBJ1-5,.,TRBV19,.,TGTGCCAGTAGGAGACAGCAACATGTGGGCAATCAGCCCCAGCATTTT,CASRRQQHVGNQPQHF
TRBJ2-5,.,TRBV5-6,.,TGTGCCAGCAGACCCGGAGGGGGCCAAGAGACCCAGTACTTC,CASRPGGGQETQYF
TRBJ2-5,.,TRBV10-3,.,TGTGCCATCAACCCAGGGACGGAAGAGACCCAGTACTTC,CAINPGTEETQYF
TRBJ1-1,TRBD1,TRBV20-1,.,TGCAGTGCTAGATCGGGACAGAAAGCTTTCTTT,CSARSGQKAFF
TRBJ2-3,.,TRBV10-3,few,TGTGCCATCAGTGACTATCCCGACACAGATACGCAGTATTTT,CAISDYPDTDTQYF
TRBJ1-2,TRBD1,TRBV7-8,few,TGTGCCAGCACGGGACAGCGAATAATTACAAGAGGCTACACCTTC,CASTGQRIITRGYTF
TRBJ2-3,TRBD2,TRBV12-3/TRBV12-4,.,TGTGCCAGCAGTTTGACCGGTGGACTAGCGGGGGTGAGCACAGATACGCAGTATTTT,CASSLTGGLAGVSTDTQYF
TRBJ2-1,TRBD2,TRBV19,.,TGTGCCAGTACTAGCGGGGCCTCATTCTACAATGAGCAGTTCTTC,CASTSGASFYNEQFF
TRBJ1-1,.,TRBV6-5,.,TGTGCCAGCAGTGCGGACATCTGGAACACTGAAGCTTTCTTT,CASSADIWNTEAFF
TRBJ2-7,.,TRBV10-3,many,TGTGCCATCAGTGAGAGCTCCACCGGGCAGTACTTC,CAISESSTGQYF
TRBJ2-5,.,TRBV20-1,.,TGCAGTGTAGCTGGAGGTTCCCAAGAGACCCAGTACTTC,CSVAGGSQETQYF
TRBJ1-2,.,TRBV14,.,TGTGCCAGCAGCCAAGATGACAGCCGCTATGGCTACACCTTC,CASSQDDSRYGYTF
TRBJ2-3,.,TRBV7-2,few,TGTGCCAGCAGCCCATATGGGGATACGCAGTATTTT,CASSPYGDTQYF
TRBJ2-7,.,TRBV24-1,.,TGTGCCACCAGTGATCCACAGCCGTTAGGATCCTACGAGCAGTACTTC,CATSDPQPLGSYEQYF
TRBJ1-2,.,TRBV20-1,once,TGCAGTGCTAGAGTGACACGACAGGAGGGGGGCTACACCTTC,CSARVTRQEGGYTF
TRBJ2-7,TRBD2,TRBV28,.,TGTGCCAGCAGGTCCGATGCCGGTGGGGAGGGCTACGAGCAGTACTTC,CASRSDAGGEGYEQYF
TRBJ2-7,TRBD1,TRBV12-3/TRBV12-4,few,TGTGCCAGCATTCAGACAGGGCACTACGAGCAGTACTTC,CASIQTGHYEQYF
TRBJ2-2,.,TRBV5-1,few,TGCGCCAGCAGCTCCAGGCAGGGTGAAGGAGCCGGGGAGCTGTTTTTT,CASSSRQGEGAGELFF
TRBJ2-5,TRBD1,TRBV12-3/TRBV12-4,few,TGTGCCAGCAGGACAGGGATTGTAGAGACCCAGTACTTC,CASRTGIVETQYF
TRBJ1-5,.,TRBV4-1,few,TGCGCCAGCAGCCCGTACCTGGTACCTGCCAATCAGCCCCAGCATTTT,CASSPYLVPANQPQHF
TRBJ2-5,.,TRBV20-1,.,TGCAGTGCTTTTGGACAGCAAGAGACCCAGTACTTC,CSAFGQQETQYF
TRBJ2-4,.,TRBV20-1,.,TGCAGTGCTCGATACCCAGGTTCCAAAAACATTCAGTACTTC,CSARYPGSKNIQYF
TRBJ2-5,.,TRBV3-1,few,TGTGCCAGCAGCCAAGGTGGCGGGTTAGAGACCCAGTACTTC,CASSQGGGLETQYF
TRBJ1-2,.,TRBV7-6,.,TGTGCCAGCAGCCTCGCAGCGGGACGGGACGTCTATGGCTACACCTTC,CASSLAAGRDVYGYTF
TRBJ2-3,.,TRBV5-1,.,TGCGCCAGCAGCGACCTTCGGGCCTCCGATACGCAGTATTTT,CASSDLRASDTQYF
TRBJ2-7,.,TRBV20-1,few,TGCAGTGCTAGAGGGGATTTTTGGGGGACAACGCTCTCCTACGAGCAGTACTTC,CSARGDFWGTTLSYEQYF
TRBJ1-5,.,TRBV7-2,few,TGTGCCAGCAGCTTAGTGGGGGGAGGCGGCAATCAGCCCCAGCATTTT,CASSLVGGGGNQPQHF
TRBJ1-1,TRBD1,TRBV20-1,.,TGCAGTGCTCCACCCAGGGGGCGTGAAGCTTTCTTT,CSAPPRGREAFF
TRBJ1-1,.,TRBV5-1,few,TGCGCCAGCAGCCGGGGATGGGGGGCGCTGAACACTGAAGCTTTCTTT,CASSRGWGALNTEAFF